This T cell receptor (beta chain) was found in a study of OX40 agonist ivuxolimab in advanced cancers. A remark on this clone: Its antigen is still unknown.

Method: immunoSEQ multiplex PCR; TCRdb's copy keeps in-frame clones and lacks some. This sample has fewer than 95,000 clones, with 75% to 95% found just once. The CDR3 runs 15 residues. CDR1 is MDHEN and CDR2 is SYDVKM in the germline V gene. V was pared by 3 bases and J by 4 bases, with 15 bases between. General observations from the study: CD8+ T cells (on average) carried more expanded clones than CD4+ T cells.

The rearrangement joins TRBV28 to TRBJ2-5, with D perhaps matching TRBD1 or TRBD2 (6 bases each). This clonotype was sampled from an adult with an advanced solid tumor such as melanoma, head and neck, liver or kidney cancer. The sample was CD4+ or CD8+ T cells sorted from blood, taken in a trial of the OX40 agonist ivuxolimab. The CDR3 DNA is TGTGCCAGCAGTTTCGCGACGGAGGGGGGAGAGACCCAGTACTTC. It yields the protein CASSFATEGGETQYF. The full variable domain, completed using reference TRBV28 and TRBJ2-5, is DVKVTQSSRYLVKRTGEKVFLECVQDMDHENMFWYRQDPGLGLRLIYFSYDVKMKEKGDIPEGYSVSREKKERFSLILESASTNQTSMYLCASSFATEGGETQYFGPGTRLLVL.